This record looks at one TCR beta chain sequence and its context. Its antigen remains unidentified. Read data end 3 residues before the CDR3 end; the end is taken from the germline J gene. The data are from a study of Tregs in tolerant kidney transplant recipients. Here immunoSEQ multiplex PCR was the method, and the copy in TCRdb shows in-frame clones only, minus some. This repertoire comprises about 30,000 clones; its ten largest clones make up approximately 15%. Unstimulated regulatory T cells (CD4+CD25+CD127-), CD4+CD25- non-regulatory cells, CD4 and CD8 cells were FACS-sorted from thawed PBMCs. Germline CDR1 and CDR2: LNHDA and SQIVND (reference sequence). The CDR3 runs 14 residues. The germline V and J ends were trimmed by 0 bases and 9 bases, with 9 bases remaining between them. Study findings and constraints: Activated donor B cell expansion appeared to reveal the most relevant donor-specific TCRbeta repertoire. This study did not directly address biological reproducibility.

This clonotype was obtained from a human donor who received a combined kidney and bone marrow transplant. The chain uses TRBV19 and TRBJ1-6; D not resolved. The sample was CD8+ T cells from blood, taken before the transplant. The sequenced part of the CDR3 DNA is TGTGCCAGTAGTATAGACTTGACGGGTTCACCC. It translates to CASSIDLTGSP. From start to end, the CDR3 is CASSIDLTGSPLHF. Together with reference TRBV19 and TRBJ1-6, the CDR3 gives the full variable domain: DGGITQSPKYLFRKEGQNVTLSCEQNLNHDAMYWYRQDPGQGLRLIYYSQIVNDFQKGDIAEGYSVSREKKESFPLTVTSAQKNPTAFYLCASSIDLTGSPLHFGNGTRLTVT.